The clone carrying this T cell receptor beta chain occurred a few times. Its antigen is unidentified. 13 Jbeta primers and 60 Vbeta primers were used for the PCR. The assay was immunoSEQ multiplex PCR, and TCRdb's table has in-frame clones only and misses some. The sample lists about 160,000 clones; more than 80% were seen once. V gave up 5 bases and J gave up 2 bases, with 14 bases separating them. This CDR3 spans 15 amino acids. The germline gives CDR1 MNHNS, CDR2 SASEGT. This entry comes from a study of cytomegalovirus exposure and HLA in healthy donors. Points from the study as a whole: Some highly shared sequence variants likely arose as a pipeline artifact.

V and J are TRBV6-1 and TRBJ2-3; D is possibly TRBD1 (6 bases). Sequenced sample: PBMCs. This receptor was obtained from a woman in her 30s in good health and CMV-seropositive. The CDR3 region has the DNA TGTGCCAGCAGTTTAACAGGGTTTCCCACAGATACGCAGTATTTT. The encoded protein is CASSLTGFPTDTQYF.